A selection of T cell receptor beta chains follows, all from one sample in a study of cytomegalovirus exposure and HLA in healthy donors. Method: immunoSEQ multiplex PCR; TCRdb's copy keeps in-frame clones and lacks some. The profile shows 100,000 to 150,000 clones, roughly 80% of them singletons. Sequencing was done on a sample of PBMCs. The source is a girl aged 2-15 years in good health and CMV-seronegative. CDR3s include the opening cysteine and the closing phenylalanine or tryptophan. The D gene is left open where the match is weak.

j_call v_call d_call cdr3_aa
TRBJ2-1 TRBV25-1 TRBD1 CASSEPPDRGLYNEQFF
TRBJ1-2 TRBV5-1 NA CASSLVSGLNYGYTF
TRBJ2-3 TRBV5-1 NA CASSSRGRTDTQYF
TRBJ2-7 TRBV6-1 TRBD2 CASSEGTSGSYEQYF
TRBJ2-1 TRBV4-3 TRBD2 CASSQDTGGSYNEQFF
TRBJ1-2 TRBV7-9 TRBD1 CASSVADRGRDGYTF
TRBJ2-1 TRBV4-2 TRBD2 CASSQDFWKTSRWVRYNEQFF
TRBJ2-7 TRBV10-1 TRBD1 CASRNTGQGSYEQYF
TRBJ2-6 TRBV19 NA CASSPTQLSGANVLTF
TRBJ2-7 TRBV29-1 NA CSVKTYEQYF
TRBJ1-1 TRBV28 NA CASSPPRGGSAEAFF
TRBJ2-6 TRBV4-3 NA CASSQDLRVSGANVLTF
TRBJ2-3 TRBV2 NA CASSVTWTDTQYF
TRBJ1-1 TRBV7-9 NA CASSSSLGANTEAFF
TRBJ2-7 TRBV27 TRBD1 CASGLTGVYGQYF
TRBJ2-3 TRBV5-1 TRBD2 CASSGGVSTDTQYF
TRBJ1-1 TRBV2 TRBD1 CASRRTGGLNTEAFF
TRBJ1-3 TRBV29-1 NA CSVEILSGNTIYF
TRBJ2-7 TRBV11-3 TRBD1 CASSLDGRGTYEQYF
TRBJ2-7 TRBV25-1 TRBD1 CASSEYAPSGQVSREQYF
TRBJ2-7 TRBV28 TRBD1 CASSSPGDRGAYEQYF
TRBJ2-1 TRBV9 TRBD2 CASGREYNEQFF
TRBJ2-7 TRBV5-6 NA CASSLAIFGEQYF
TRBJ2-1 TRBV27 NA CASSPWTANEQFF
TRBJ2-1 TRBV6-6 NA CASIGPTYNEQFF
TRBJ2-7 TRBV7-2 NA CASSGPGSYEQYF
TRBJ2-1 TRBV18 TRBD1 CASSPPGQGIYNEQFF
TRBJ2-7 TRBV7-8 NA CASSLVIAPREQYF
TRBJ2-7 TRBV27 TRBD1 CASSFSAGTVSYEQYF
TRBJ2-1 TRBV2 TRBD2 CASRGLAGRYNEQFF
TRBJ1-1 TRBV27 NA CASRHQGLDTEAFF
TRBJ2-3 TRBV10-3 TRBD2 CAISLAGGSTDTQYF
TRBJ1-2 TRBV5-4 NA CASSLEEQWVYGYTF
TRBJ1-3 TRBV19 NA CASSTDGGNTIYF
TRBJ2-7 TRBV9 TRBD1 CASSPSGTGAYEQYF
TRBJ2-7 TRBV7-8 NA CASSFGESYEQYF
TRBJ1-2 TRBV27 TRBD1 CASSLYLPDRSNYGYTF
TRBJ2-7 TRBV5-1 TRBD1 CASSLFPTGAYEQYF
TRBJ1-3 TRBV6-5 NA CASRDPGSGNTIYF
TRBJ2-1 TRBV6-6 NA CASSYFGTRTYNEQFF
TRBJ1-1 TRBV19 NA CASSTGGQSNTEAFF
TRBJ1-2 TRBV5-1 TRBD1 CASSPTGDGYTF
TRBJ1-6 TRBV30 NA CAWGPGDSPLHF
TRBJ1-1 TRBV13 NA CASSRQDAGTNTEAFF
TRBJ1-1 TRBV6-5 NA CASSPLARDEAFF
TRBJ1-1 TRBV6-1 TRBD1 CASPRQGVWTEAFF
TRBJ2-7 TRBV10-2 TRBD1 CASSEFRGTGVYEQYF
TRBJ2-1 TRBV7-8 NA CASSLVVRGRQFF
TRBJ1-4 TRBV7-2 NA CASSLTGFGSTSEKLFF
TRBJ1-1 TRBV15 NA CATSREWAPYTEAFF
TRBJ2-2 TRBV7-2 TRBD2 CASRLKGLAGANTGELFF
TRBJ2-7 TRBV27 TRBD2 CASSFSSRRLAGEPAYEQYF
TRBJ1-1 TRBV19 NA CASSFRGRNTEAFF
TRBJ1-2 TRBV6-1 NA CASSERGTVYGYTF
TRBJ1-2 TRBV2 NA CASSETKTVNYGYTF
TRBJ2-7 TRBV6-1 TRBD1 CASSASGTGSEQYF
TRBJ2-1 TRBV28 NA CASSLSGLRKSYNEQFF
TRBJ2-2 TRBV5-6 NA CASSLGGSGELFF
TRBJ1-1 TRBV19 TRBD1 CASSRGQGLTEAFF